This TCR beta chain was found in a study of blood T cell repertoires in COVID-19 (dated by TCRdb to between 2020 and 2021). With regard to the full study: Samples from collaborators originated in the United States, Italy and Spain and spanned both the acute and convalescent phases of COVID-19. The prospective study material was composed of cDNA or gDNA derived from T cells, B-cell-depleted T cells, or PBMCs. The dataset comprised deeply sampled blood TCRbeta repertoires from subjects exposed to, actively infected with, or recovered from COVID-19. A freely available public database, intended as a resource for researchers studying the immune response to SARS-CoV-2, is where the repertoires were released. Samples came from the ongoing ImmuneRACE study (first 160 participants) plus 1,254 subjects from 6 global collaborators. A de-identified subject ID, COVID-19 status, age in years and sex were almost always included in the sample metadata. Where available, HLA class I and class II types were obtained from metadata supplied by the sample provider rather than from assay-based typing.

Whole blood was collected in K2EDTA tubes by collaborating institutions according to the institutions' own protocols. For TCRbeta analysis, collaborators shipped samples as frozen whole blood, isolated PBMCs, or DNA extracted from either of those sample types. TCRbeta CDR3 regions were amplified from genomic DNA by means of the immunoSEQ Assay, a bias-controlled multiplex PCR. On the study's bioinformatics: The number of nucleated cells in each sample was estimated from the amplification of reference gene primers within the assay. To quantify the absolute abundance of each unique TCRbeta CDR3 rearrangement, sequence reads were collapsed and filtered. For each sample, productive Simpson clonality was calculated as the square root of Simpson's diversity index across productive rearrangements. This immuneACCESS table, as held by TCRdb, lists in-frame sequences with V and J called but not all clones. Of the missing ones, under half trace to an unresolved V gene in checked studies; the others have no known cause. V and J calls and clone size are those listed in that table; D and trimming were worked out from the DNA. This sample gives just over 70,000 clones in total; roughly 89% of them show up just once. The biggest ten clones account for roughly 8% of the sample.

Looking up the germline V gene yields CDR1 SGHTA and CDR2 FQGNSA. Compared with germline, V lacks 5 bases and J lacks 1 base; bases without a gene match: 4. Counted from cysteine to phenylalanine, this CDR3 has 14 amino acids. The kept DNA is CDR3 alone, 42 bases in frame from the first base. Beyond this particular receptor, the publication reports: The amount of clinical and demographic metadata varied by source and participant and was provided uncurated.

On this clone: The antigen it binds to is not known. The sample holds no much larger clone one base away, and base qualities are not on file.

This clonotype was sampled from a human donor in a cohort sampled during active COVID-19. The chain is encoded by TRBV7-2 joined to TRBJ2-7; the junction holds 8 bases that match TRBD1. The material sequenced was peripheral blood. The CDR3 in this case is CASSQNRGSYEQYF. The DNA sequence is given as TGTGCCAGCAGCCAAAACAGGGGGTCCTACGAGCAGTACTTC.